This T cell receptor (beta chain) came from a study of T cells after yellow fever vaccination. Study at large: SMART-Seq v4 Ultra Low Input handled preparation of low-cell-number fractions. General study points: Most clones from primary vaccination resurfaced after the booster (around 97% CD4, 88% CD8).

A remark on this clonotype: Its antigen is not known.

The CDR3 runs 14 residues. The V and J ends lost 7 bases and 5 bases, in that order; junction bases with no gene match: 8. Germline V gene lookup returns CDR1 SGHTA and CDR2 FQGNSA. They built TCR cDNA with 5'RACE template switching, a step that put in a universal primer site and UMIs. TCRdb independently ran MiXCR on the 5' RACE reads; one entry per CDR3 protein. The sample records about 340,000 distinct CDR3 sequences, 8% to 10% being singletons. This receptor was obtained from a young man who received the YFV17D yellow fever vaccine. The chain combines TRBV7-2 with TRBJ2-3, with 8 bases identical to TRBD2. The sequencing used PBMCs, collected on the day of the first yellow fever vaccination. The CDR3 nucleotides read TGTGCCAGCATCTTCCGGGGGGGGCTAGATACGCAGTATTTT. Its protein is CASIFRGGLDTQYF.